The clone carrying this TCR beta chain was seen a few times. Its antigen remains unknown. Per the germline V gene, CDR1 is SGHTA and CDR2 is FQGNSA. The CDR3 spans 15 residues. V gave up 5 bases and J gave up 0 bases; unmatched junction bases: 3. The sample comes from a study of PD-1 blockade in classical Hodgkin lymphoma. Study findings and constraints: Before treatment, complete responders showed about the same diversity as newly diagnosed patients.

Clones were sequenced by immunoSEQ multiplex PCR, and TCRdb holds only the in-frame ones, with some missing. The sample consists of about 9,000 clones, around nine tenths of them appearing once. This sample's time point: cycle 4 day 1 (C4D1), after less than seven weeks of nivolumab. Every patient experienced relapse after autologous stem cell transplantation, and brentuximab vedotin exposure varied. This sequence originates from a human donor with classical Hodgkin lymphoma. The chain has TRBV7-2 and TRBJ1-5; TRBD1 aligns across 8 bases. This specimen was peripheral blood mononuclear cells (PBMCs), taken before the fourth cycle of nivolumab. This CDR3 reads CASSPTGASNQPQHF. The CDR3 DNA reads as TGTGCCAGCAGCCCGACAGGGGCTAGCAATCAGCCCCAGCATTTT.